These T cell receptor beta chains were read from a single sample in a study of cytomegalovirus exposure and HLA in healthy donors. The method was immunoSEQ multiplex PCR; TCRdb's version includes in-frame clones alone and lacks a portion of them. This sample has under 100,000 clones, with roughly 80% found just once. The sample consisted of PBMCs. Receptors originate from a human donor in good health. CDR3s include the opening cysteine and the closing phenylalanine or tryptophan. Each record gives: V gene, CDR3 length, D gene, J gene, clone size, CDR3 protein, CDR3 DNA. A D gene is named only where the DNA matches it firmly. Clone size is shown for a subset of rows, as once, few, many or a class of expanded clone.

TRBV5-6,16,TRBD2,TRBJ2-3,NA,CASGENLAGLGDTQYF,TGTGCCAGCGGCGAGAACCTAGCGGGGCTGGGAGATACGCAGTATTTT
TRBV5-1,14,TRBD2,TRBJ2-3,NA,CASTGLAGKDTQYF,TGCGCCAGCACCGGACTAGCGGGGAAAGATACGCAGTATTTT
TRBV19,15,NA,TRBJ1-2,NA,CASSITPQGFYGYTF,TGTGCCAGTAGTATAACTCCCCAGGGTTTCTATGGCTACACCTTC
TRBV10-2,16,TRBD1,TRBJ2-2,NA,CASSDPDRGNTGELFF,TGCGCCAGCAGTGACCCGGACAGGGGTAACACCGGGGAGCTGTTTTTT
TRBV5-4,15,TRBD2,TRBJ2-5,NA,CASSSGLAGQETQYF,TGTGCCAGCAGCTCGGGACTAGCTGGCCAAGAGACCCAGTACTTC
TRBV18,17,NA,TRBJ2-1,NA,CASSPPSRGHGRDEQFF,TGTGCCAGCTCACCACCTAGCAGGGGCCATGGGAGGGATGAGCAGTTCTTC
TRBV19,13,NA,TRBJ1-2,few,CASETEDRIGYTF,TGTGCCAGTGAAACCGAGGACAGAATCGGCTACACCTTC
TRBV6-6,13,TRBD1,TRBJ2-7,few,CASREQGSYEQYF,TGTGCCAGCAGGGAACAGGGGAGCTACGAGCAGTACTTC
TRBV11-3,13,NA,TRBJ1-1,many,CASSLGLNTEAFF,TGTGCCAGCAGCTTAGGGCTGAACACTGAAGCTTTCTTT
TRBV6-1,16,NA,TRBJ1-1,NA,CASSALGLSMNTEAFF,TGTGCCAGCAGTGCCCTGGGACTTTCAATGAACACTGAAGCTTTCTTT
TRBV7-2,13,TRBD1,TRBJ2-7,few,CAVRDSGPYEQYF,TGTGCGGTGAGGGACAGCGGACCCTACGAGCAGTACTTC
TRBV30,13,TRBD2,TRBJ2-3,NA,CAWEAGPTDTQYF,TGTGCCTGGGAAGCGGGGCCTACAGATACGCAGTATTTT
TRBV7-6,15,TRBD2,TRBJ2-2,NA,CASSLLAGGPGELFF,TGTGCCAGCAGCCTTTTAGCGGGGGGGCCCGGGGAGCTGTTTTTT
TRBV4-3,18,TRBD1,TRBJ2-2,NA,CASSQDRWGTGRTGELFF,TGCGCCAGCAGCCAAGATCGGTGGGGGACAGGGCGAACCGGGGAGCTGTTTTTT
TRBV11-3,14,NA,TRBJ2-2,few,CASSRRSEVGELFF,TGTGCCAGCAGCCGAAGGTCGGAGGTCGGGGAGCTGTTTTTT
TRBV6-1,15,NA,TRBJ2-7,few,CASSEGRSVFFEQYF,TGTGCCAGCAGTGAAGGGCGGTCAGTCTTTTTCGAGCAGTACTTC
TRBV19,14,NA,TRBJ1-1,many,CASSAEWGDTEAFF,TGTGCCAGTAGCGCGGAATGGGGAGACACTGAAGCTTTCTTT
TRBV13,16,NA,TRBJ2-3,NA,CASSAGGTGSTDMQYF,TGTGCCAGCAGCGCGGGCGGTACAGGGAGCACAGATATGCAGTATTTT
TRBV10-3,15,NA,TRBJ1-1,once,CAIRPTGRRDTEAFF,TGTGCCATCAGGCCCACCGGGAGGAGGGACACTGAAGCTTTCTTT
TRBV30,15,NA,TRBJ1-1,NA,CAWSGAGPMNTEAFF,TGTGCCTGGAGTGGCGCGGGGCCTATGAACACTGAAGCTTTCTTT
TRBV29-1,12,NA,TRBJ1-2,NA,CSSAGHGYGYPF,TGCAGCTCCGCGGGGCACGGCTATGGCTACCCCTTC
TRBV9,16,TRBD2,TRBJ2-3,NA,CASSATSGGGTDTQYF,TGTGCCAGCAGCGCCACTAGCGGGGGGGGCACAGATACGCAGTATTTT
TRBV5-1,17,NA,TRBJ2-6,NA,CASSLVPAGAGANVLTF,TGCGCCAGCAGCTTGGTACCAGCAGGGGCTGGGGCCAACGTCCTGACTTTC
TRBV7-9,14,TRBD1,TRBJ2-5,NA,CASSQETGGETQYF,TGTGCCAGCAGCCAAGAGACAGGGGGGGAGACCCAGTACTTC
TRBV19,14,NA,TRBJ1-6,NA,CASSIDLANSPLHF,TGTGCCAGTAGTATTGACTTAGCAAATTCACCCCTCCACTTT
TRBV7-8,19,TRBD2,TRBJ2-2,NA,CASSPRFIAGGPNTGELFF,TGTGCCAGCAGCCCGAGATTTATAGCGGGGGGACCTAACACCGGGGAGCTGTTTTTT
TRBV7-8,15,TRBD2,TRBJ2-5,NA,CASSLVAGGQETQYF,TGTGCCAGCAGCTTAGTTGCGGGGGGTCAAGAGACCCAGTACTTC
TRBV14,12,NA,TRBJ2-2,NA,CASHIYTGELFF,TGTGCCAGCCACATTTACACCGGGGAGCTGTTTTTT
TRBV9,15,TRBD2,TRBJ2-1,NA,CASSVIGGGANEQFF,TGTGCCAGCAGCGTGATTGGCGGGGGGGCCAATGAGCAGTTCTTC
TRBV2,15,NA,TRBJ1-5,NA,CASSKDQGGNQPQHF,TGTGCCAGCAGCAAAGACCAGGGCGGCAATCAGCCCCAGCATTTT
TRBV7-8,17,NA,TRBJ1-5,once,CASSLMRFRGSNQPQHF,TGTGCCAGCAGCTTAATGAGGTTCAGGGGTTCCAATCAGCCCCAGCATTTT
TRBV6-5,12,NA,TRBJ1-5,NA,CASRQINQPQHF,TGTGCCAGCAGGCAGATCAATCAGCCCCAGCATTTT
TRBV30,14,NA,TRBJ2-7,NA,CAWTPTGSGYEQYF,TGTGCCTGGACTCCCACAGGTTCCGGCTACGAGCAGTACTTC
TRBV6-7,14,TRBD1,TRBJ1-4,once,CASSLQGAWEKLFF,TGTGCCAGCAGTTTACAGGGGGCCTGGGAAAAACTGTTTTTT
TRBV29-1,15,TRBD1,TRBJ2-7,few,CSVEGPGQVFDEQYF,TGCAGCGTTGAAGGGCCCGGACAGGTCTTCGACGAGCAGTACTTC
TRBV10-1,13,NA,TRBJ1-1,NA,CASSQSLGQEAFF,TGCGCCAGCAGCCAGTCACTGGGGCAGGAAGCTTTCTTT
TRBV25-1,15,NA,TRBJ2-1,few,CASSDPHRVNNEQFF,TGTGCCAGCAGTGACCCCCACAGGGTTAATAATGAGCAGTTCTTC
TRBV4-3,15,NA,TRBJ2-7,NA,CASSQDIGRVYEQYF,TGCGCCAGCAGCCAAGATATCGGCAGGGTCTACGAGCAGTACTTC
TRBV6-6,13,NA,TRBJ1-2,NA,CASSYGEGYGYTF,TGTGCCAGCAGTTACGGGGAGGGCTATGGCTACACCTTC
TRBV6-5,13,NA,TRBJ1-6,NA,CASTPGARSPLHF,TGTGCCAGCACCCCTGGGGCCCGTTCACCCCTCCACTTT
TRBV5-6,14,TRBD1,TRBJ2-7,NA,CASSAGQGVYEQYF,TGTGCCAGCAGCGCCGGACAGGGGGTCTACGAGCAGTACTTC
TRBV4-1,16,NA,TRBJ1-5,few,CASSQVQGGGNQPQHF,TGCGCCAGCAGCCAAGTTCAGGGCGGGGGCAATCAGCCCCAGCATTTT
TRBV11-1,13,NA,TRBJ1-1,few,CASSYPGNTEAFF,TGTGCCAGCAGCTATCCGGGAAACACTGAAGCTTTCTTT
TRBV19,16,TRBD1,TRBJ2-5,NA,CASSPGLGQGRETQYF,TGTGCCAGTAGTCCGGGACTTGGACAGGGTAGAGAGACCCAGTACTTC
TRBV7-2,16,TRBD1,TRBJ2-7,NA,CASSTRHGQGSYEQYF,TGTGCCAGCAGCACTCGACACGGACAGGGTTCCTACGAGCAGTACTTC
TRBV6-5,12,NA,TRBJ1-2,NA,CASRQNLYGYTF,TGTGCCAGCCGCCAGAACCTCTATGGCTACACCTTC